The text below deals with one TCR beta chain. The data were taken from a study of PD-L1 blockade in urothelial cancer. Across the study: Patients had undergone 0 to 3 prior chemotherapy regimens. Samples came from 3 weeks, at the second dose, and 6 weeks into treatment.

Method: immunoSEQ multiplex PCR; TCRdb's copy keeps in-frame clones and lacks some. The table includes tens of thousands of clones, approximately 88% detected once. The time point denotes: pretreatment peripheral blood. Locally advanced or metastatic urothelial carcinoma was diagnosed in the patients. Individual patients had between 1 and 8 samples, taken pretreatment and on-treatment. Trimming took off 4 bases at V and 5 bases at J, with 15 bases between the two ends. Germline CDR1 reads SGHRS; CDR2 reads YFSETQ. The CDR3 covers 14 residues. The chain uses TRBV5-1 and TRBJ2-5; D is perhaps TRBD2 (5 bases). The source is a woman aged 60-75 years with urothelial cancer. The material was PBMCs, obtained around atezolizumab (anti-PD-L1) treatment. CDR3 region: CASSPLLAWETQYF. For the CDR3, the DNA is TGCGCCAGCAGCCCCCTTCTAGCATGGGAGACCCAGTACTTC.